This TCR beta chain was obtained from a study of blood T cell repertoires in COVID-19. Assay: immunoSEQ multiplex PCR; the TCRdb copy retains only in-frame clones and omits some. The data contain some 250,000 clones, roughly nine tenths of them seen just once; the ten biggest clones take up approximately 1.2%. The source material was PBMCs or T cells enriched from blood (not recorded which). The sequence derives from a human donor in a cohort exposed to, infected with or recovered from COVID-19 (not recorded which). The donor label of this sample is uncertain.

This CDR3 reads CASNPDWRGDYEQYF. CDR3 in DNA: TGTGCCAGCAATCCAGATTGGAGGGGAGACTACGAGCAGTACTTC. The chain recombines TRBV6-7 with TRBJ2-7; TRBD2 might be the D (6 bases). TRBV6-7 is an ORF, and what it does is uncertain. The CDR3 extends over 15 amino acids. Trimming removed 7 bases from V and 3 bases from J, with 19 bases in between.